The rows below give T cell receptor beta chains drawn from one sample of a study of blood T cell repertoires in COVID-19. TCRdb's copy holds only in-frame clones and misses some; the assay was immunoSEQ multiplex PCR. The sample consists of 300,000 to 450,000 clones, approximately 80% of them appearing once. Sequencing was done on a sample of peripheral blood. The receptors come from a human donor with acute or convalescent COVID-19. The donor label of this sample is uncertain. CDR3s include the opening cysteine and the closing phenylalanine or tryptophan. The D gene is left open where the match is weak. Clone size is stated in some rows and not others, as once, few, many or a class when expanded.

TRBD2	NA	TRBJ2-1	TRBV27	TGTGCCAGCAGTTCCCTCACTAGCGGAAAAAATGAGCAGTTCTTC	CASSSLTSGKNEQFF
NA	NA	TRBJ1-1	TRBV5-4	TGTGCCAGCAGCTTGGGGGGGCCGGCCACTGAAGCTTTCTTT	CASSLGGPATEAFF
NA	NA	TRBJ1-1	TRBV29-1	TGCAGCGTTGAAGGCTCACAGGCCCGAAACGCTGAAGCTTTCTTT	CSVEGSQARNAEAFF
NA	NA	TRBJ2-1	TRBV3-1/TRBV3-2	TGTGCCAGCAGCCAAACGTCGTCCGGGACACAATACAATGAGCAGTTCTTC	CASSQTSSGTQYNEQFF
TRBD1	NA	TRBJ1-2	TRBV19	TGTGCCAGTCAAAGGGGGCTATCCTATCCTCCCTATGGCTACACCTTC	CASQRGLSYPPYGYTF
NA	NA	TRBJ1-1	TRBV30	TGTGCCTGGAGTCGGCAGGGAGGGACTGAAGCTTTCTTT	CAWSRQGGTEAFF
TRBD2	NA	TRBJ2-5	TRBV30	TGTGCCTGGAGTGCGGGACTAGCGGGAGTAGAGGGAGAGACCCAGTACTTC	CAWSAGLAGVEGETQYF
NA	NA	TRBJ1-2	TRBV9	TGTGCCAGCAGCTCGATCTCCCCGGTGGGCTACACCTTC	CASSSISPVGYTF
NA	once	TRBJ1-2	TRBV29-1	TGCAGCGTCGGGGGTGCGCGGCAGACTAACTATGGCTACACCTTC	CSVGGARQTNYGYTF
TRBD1	NA	TRBJ1-2	TRBV7-9	TGTGCCAGCAGCTTGACAGGGATTGATAACTATGGCTACACCTTC	CASSLTGIDNYGYTF
NA	once	TRBJ1-1	TRBV12-5	TGTGCTAGTGGTTTAGAGTTCACTGAAGCTTTCTTT	CASGLEFTEAFF
NA	NA	TRBJ2-7	TRBV5-1	TGCGCCAGCAGCTCCATTGCAGGGTCCGAGCAGTACTTC	CASSSIAGSEQYF
TRBD1	NA	TRBJ2-3	TRBV27	TGTGCCAGCAGTTTCTCCCGACCGGGACAGGGCACAGATACGCAGTATTTT	CASSFSRPGQGTDTQYF
TRBD2	NA	TRBJ2-7	TRBV4-2	TGTGCCAGCAGCCAAGATCTTCTAGCGGGGGGTGTCTCCTACGAGCAGTACTTC	CASSQDLLAGGVSYEQYF
NA	NA	TRBJ2-3	TRBV27	TGTGCCAGCACCGACAGAAGAGATACGCAGTATTTT	CASTDRRDTQYF
NA	NA	TRBJ1-5	TRBV30	TGTGCCTGGAGCTACGGGGGGGCTGGACAGCCCCAGCATTTT	CAWSYGGAGQPQHF
NA	NA	TRBJ1-1	TRBV7-8	TGTGCCAGCAGCTTAGTGGCCGCGGGAGCTAACACTGAAGCTTTCTTT	CASSLVAAGANTEAFF
TRBD1	NA	TRBJ1-1	TRBV5-6	TGTGCCAGCAGCTTGATTGGGACAGGGGGCGCGAACACTGAAGCTTTCTTT	CASSLIGTGGANTEAFF
NA	NA	TRBJ2-1	TRBV7-2	TGTGCCAGCAGCTTAGAAGGCGGGTTCTACAATGAGCAGTTCTTC	CASSLEGGFYNEQFF
TRBD1	NA	TRBJ1-1	TRBV5-5	TGTGCCAGCAGCTTACAGGGGGAGGCTGAAGCTTTCTTT	CASSLQGEAEAFF
NA	NA	TRBJ1-1	TRBV18	TGTGCCAGCTCACCAACAAAGGGGGACACTGAAGCTTTCTTT	CASSPTKGDTEAFF
NA	NA	TRBJ1-1	TRBV2	TGTGCCAGCATGCTCAGACAGAGCACTGAAGCTTTCTTT	CASMLRQSTEAFF
TRBD1	many	TRBJ2-1	TRBV7-8	TGTGCCAGCAGCTTAGCACGGGACAGACCCCTTTACAATGAGCAGTTCTTC	CASSLARDRPLYNEQFF
TRBD2	NA	TRBJ2-3	TRBV2	TGTGCCAGCAGTGGCGGGAGGGGCACAGATACGCAGTATTTT	CASSGGRGTDTQYF
NA	NA	TRBJ2-3	TRBV3-1/TRBV3-2	TGTGCCAGCAGTCTTGACACTCGCACAGATACGCAGTATTTT	CASSLDTRTDTQYF
NA	NA	TRBJ2-1	TRBV2	TGTGCCAGCAGGAAAGGTCCGGGCAATGAGCAGTTCTTC	CASRKGPGNEQFF
TRBD1	NA	TRBJ1-2	TRBV5-1	TGCGCCAGCAGACAGACAGGGGGCTATGGCTACACCTTC	CASRQTGGYGYTF
TRBD1	NA	TRBJ1-1	TRBV5-1	TGCGCCAGCAGCTGGGGGGACAGGGAAATGGCTGAAGCTTTCTTT	CASSWGDREMAEAFF
NA	NA	TRBJ1-5	TRBV10-2	TGCGCCAGCAGTGAGCCCCCCGGGAATCAGCCCCAGCATTTT	CASSEPPGNQPQHF
TRBD2	NA	TRBJ2-5	TRBV5-1	TGCGCCAGCAGCTTGTCCGCGGGAGGCGGTAGGGAGACCCAGTACTTC	CASSLSAGGGRETQYF
NA	NA	TRBJ2-1	TRBV7-9	TGTGCCAGCAGCCCGATGACGACGAGCGGATACAATGAGCAGTTCTTC	CASSPMTTSGYNEQFF
NA	NA	TRBJ2-5	TRBV11-2	TGTGCCAGCAGCTTATCGCGGGCGCTCCAAGAGACCCAGTACTTC	CASSLSRALQETQYF
NA	NA	TRBJ1-1	TRBV12-3/TRBV12-4	TGTGCCAGCAGCCCACAGCAGAACACTGAAGCTTTCTTT	CASSPQQNTEAFF
TRBD1	NA	TRBJ1-1	TRBV4-1	TGCGCCAGCAGCCCTCGGGACAGAAAGGATGAAGCTTTCTTT	CASSPRDRKDEAFF
NA	NA	TRBJ2-1	TRBV5-4	TGTGCCAGCAGCCCGGACACGGGAGCTGTCAATGAGCAGTTCTTC	CASSPDTGAVNEQFF
NA	NA	TRBJ1-2	TRBV27	TGTGCCAGCAGTCAAACAGGTTCCTATGGCTACACCTTC	CASSQTGSYGYTF
TRBD1	NA	TRBJ1-4	TRBV28	TGTGCCAGCAACCGACAGGGGACCGAAAAACTGTTTTTT	CASNRQGTEKLFF
NA	few	TRBJ1-2	TRBV29-1	TGCAGCGTTCGCTCCGGTGGGTCAGGGGCTAACTATGGCTACACCTTC	CSVRSGGSGANYGYTF
NA	NA	TRBJ2-3	TRBV7-6	TGTGCCAGCAGCACTAGAGGAGGGGGCCTCTCCCCAGCAGATACGCAGTATTTT	CASSTRGGGLSPADTQYF
TRBD2	NA	TRBJ2-3	TRBV30	TGTGCCTGGAGGCTTAGCGGGAGAGATACGCAGTATTTT	CAWRLSGRDTQYF
NA	NA	TRBJ1-5	TRBV3-1/TRBV3-2	TGTGCCAGCAGCCATAGCAGGGTGGGCAGCAATCAGCCCCAGCATTTT	CASSHSRVGSNQPQHF
TRBD2	NA	TRBJ2-5	TRBV4-2	TGTGCCAGCAGCCCCTCGGGCGGGGGGTACCAAGAGACCCAGTACTTC	CASSPSGGGYQETQYF
NA	few	TRBJ1-2	TRBV19	TGTGCCAGTAGTATTCGCGGGGATGGACTGAATGGCTACACCTTC	CASSIRGDGLNGYTF
NA	NA	TRBJ1-1	TRBV19	TGTGCCAGCTCGGTTCTCGGTCGGGATGAAGCTTTCTTT	CASSVLGRDEAFF
TRBD1	NA	TRBJ2-7	TRBV29-1	TGCAGCGTGCACACGGACAGGAACGAGCAGTACTTC	CSVHTDRNEQYF
NA	NA	TRBJ2-2	TRBV5-1	TGCGCCAGCAGCCCAGCTACGGGGTTTGTCGGGGAGCTGTTTTTT	CASSPATGFVGELFF
TRBD2	NA	TRBJ2-1	TRBV6-4	TGTGCCACCAAGCCAGCGGGGGGCGGCAATGAGCAGTTCTTC	CATKPAGGGNEQFF
TRBD2	NA	TRBJ2-1	TRBV18	TGTGCCAGCTCACCACCTTCTAGCGGGGGGGCTAACAATGAGCAGTTCTTC	CASSPPSSGGANNEQFF
NA	NA	TRBJ1-2	TRBV7-9	TGTGCCAGCAGCCTCCGGATAAAACAGGGAGACTATGGCTACACCTTC	CASSLRIKQGDYGYTF
TRBD1	NA	TRBJ1-2	TRBV28	TGTGCCAGCACCCGGACAGGGGCCAACTATGGCTACACCTTC	CASTRTGANYGYTF
TRBD1	NA	TRBJ1-1	TRBV5-1	TGCGCCAGCATGTTTGGGACAGGGTATAGGACTGAAGCTTTCTTT	CASMFGTGYRTEAFF